Sequencing of this TCR beta chain was carried out in a study of blood T cells in healthy people across ages. The study's findings and limits: Naive T cell percentage showed a strong correlation with TCR beta diversity. Naive CD4+ cells and diversity were both higher in long-lived donors than in aged donors.

A second PCR of roughly 7 to 11 cycles used a sample-barcoded 5' primer and a J-beta primer mix. Each TCR beta cDNA got a 12-nucleotide random molecular identifier. TCRdb reprocessed the 5' RACE reads with MiXCR, giving one entry per CDR3 protein. The sample includes about 730,000 distinct CDR3 sequences, about 42% seen only once; the top ten take 20% to 25%. J was trimmed by 1 base and V by 6 bases; bases with no gene match: 6. CDR3 length: 14 residues. Germline CDR1 reads MNHEY; CDR2 reads SVGEGT. Of note for this clonotype: Its target is unknown.

The chain is built from TRBV6-2 or TRBV6-3 and TRBJ2-7; 7 bases match TRBD1. The TCR sequence derives from an older woman in good health. Specimen: blood. The CDR3 DNA is TGTGCCAGCAGACGAAGACAGGGTTCCTACGAGCAGTACTTC. Its translation is CASRRRQGSYEQYF.